This T cell receptor beta chain was sequenced in a study of T cells in Graves' hyperthyroidism and ophthalmopathy (dated by TCRdb to about 2019). Study-wide context: Peripheral blood samples were taken at initial diagnosis, before any treatment was given. TCR V-J signatures able to tell the groups apart were searched for in a discovery cohort of 100 or so patients, of whom roughly 42 had Graves' ophthalmopathy and some 60 had stable Graves' hyperthyroidism. An independent validation cohort of about 20 hyperthyroidism patients and 17 patients who later progressed to ophthalmopathy tested prospective prediction of ophthalmopathy. The 100 or so discovery patients were divided at random into training and test sets in a 7:3 ratio. The study also compared thyroid tissue and blood T-cell repertoires from roughly 6 Graves' hyperthyroidism patients. Once sampling was done, hyperthyroidism patients were given methimazole at a starting dose of 30 mg daily, whereas ophthalmopathy patients were given high-dose intravenous methylprednisolone. The paper reports TCR Vbeta CDR3 sequencing of 135 peripheral blood samples: 43 ophthalmopathy, 75 to 80 hyperthyroidism and 17 progressor patients. Beyond this particular receptor, the publication reports: A model built on a 13 V-J signature distinguished ophthalmopathy from stable hyperthyroidism, reaching about 88% sensitivity and around 81% specificity in cross-validation and 80%/75% in testing. Most expanded thyroid clonotypes (frequency above 0.001) were also found in blood, which suggests that blood repertoires may mirror thyroid immune responses. No statistical method was used to set the sample size in advance, and investigators knew the group allocation. In validation, the model predicted progression to ophthalmopathy with 55% to 71% sensitivity and approximately 72% specificity, a median of approximately 6.7 months before onset.

CDR1 and CDR2 (MDHEN, SYDVKM) derive from the germline V gene. A distance of 19 bases separates the germline ends of V and J, which lose 6 bases and 8 bases respectively. The CDR3 runs 14 amino acids, cysteine and phenylalanine included. The retained sequence is limited to the CDR3, 42 bases, with the frame set at the first base. About this clonotype: It has no known antigen specificity. No clone much larger than this one lies a single base away; base qualities are absent.

In the ophthalmopathy patients, disease was moderately to severely active, with a Clinical Activity Score of 3 or more, a NOSPECS grade of 4 or more, and a duration of less than 3 months. Exclusion was applied to patients with uncontrolled infections, other autoimmune diseases, pregnancy or lactation. Diagnoses were based on clinical symptoms, serum thyroxine and TRAb, thyroid ultrasound and orbital computed tomography. PBMCs were separated from over 9 ml of fresh peripheral blood using Ficoll-Paque density gradient centrifugation. Total RNA was extracted with Trizol reagent, and quality was checked on an Agilent 2100 Bioanalyzer. The TCR beta CDR3 regions were amplified from the RNA transcripts. For the first round of RT-PCR on the TCR CDR3, the HTBI primer set was used together with the Qiagen OneStep RT-PCR kit. A second multiplex PCR round built the libraries, followed by size selection and purification. Sequencing of the libraries was done on an Illumina HiSeq2000 using paired-end 100 bp reads. In the original analysis: SOAPnuke was used to process the raw data, with reads discarded if the reads contained adapters or uncalled bases, had a mean Phred below 15, or lacked an exact constant-primer or identifier match. COPE v1.2.5 was used to merge high-quality paired reads, and clonotypes were defined as unique nucleotide sequences. Clonotypes were aligned to IMGT TRBV, TRBD and TRBJ reference segments using MiTCR v1.1. The analysis included only V-J combinations with a frequency above 0.0001, which together covered 98% to 99.2% of the repertoires. A TCS score was defined as the ratio between F50 (clonal expansion) and ExV (chaos), using BLOSUM62-based TCRdist between CDR3 peptides within each V-J. Welch's t-statistics and random forest reduced approximately 520 V-J features to roughly 13, which were used in a naive Bayes classifier (R e1071). The public reads were quality trimmed at Q25 with fastp and then assembled into clones with MiXCR by TCRdb, keeping productive beta chains. A single entry per CDR3 protein holds the most common genes and DNA from its merged rows. The V and J calls were not made by the authors but by TCRdb's processing. The sample table lists roughly 640,000 distinct CDR3 sequences, approximately 15% of them with a count of one. Roughly 3.4% of the sample is in the top ten clones.

The receptor's source is a woman aged 40 to 50 with Graves' ophthalmopathy. The rearrangement combines TRBV28 with TRBJ1-1; no confident D gene assignment can be made. Sequencing was carried out using blood. The DNA sequence is given as TGTGCCAGCAGGGAGGCTCCGGGCACTCGGGAAGCTTTCTTT. Its amino acids are CASREAPGTREAFF.